The present TCR beta chain was sequenced within a study of shared clonotypes between healthy human individuals. Looking at the study overall: With ages of 18 to 49, the donors were two women and three men.

Original methodology: From ImmunoSEQ came sequences covering only the junction and carrying no quality scores, so filtering differed. The repertoire was sequenced with immunoSEQ multiplex PCR; TCRdb's copy has only in-frame clones and lacks some. Clone size and the V and J calls come from that table; the DNA yielded D and trimming. There are 450,000 to 500,000 clones in the sample; roughly 80% occur only once, and around 12% lies in the top ten. Study-wide points: Clonotype sharing levels among donors were expected to vary with sequencing depth. The low donor count limited represented genetic and exposure-history diversity.

With regard to this clone: Its antigen is currently unknown.

This CDR3 comprises 14 residues. CDR1 is SGHRS, CDR2 YFSETQ, per germline. The V and J ends lost 4 bases and 1 base respectively, with 11 bases between them. The V gene is TRBV5-1, the J gene TRBJ2-5, with D maybe TRBD1 (5 bases). The receptor was derived from a woman aged 40 to 49 in good health. Some clones in this sample may be carry-over from other donors' samples. Sequenced: PBMCs. CDR3 loop: CASSRTHIQETQYF. Here the CDR3 DNA reads TGCGCCAGCAGCCGGACACATATCCAAGAGACCCAGTACTTC.